The 31 T cell receptor beta chains below all came from one sample that was sequenced in a study of T cells in localized non-small cell lung cancer. Measured with immunoSEQ multiplex PCR; TCRdb has only the in-frame clones, and not every one. The sample yields some 39,000 clones, about four fifths seen once. The sample here was PBMCs, taken before any cancer treatment. The source of these receptors is a woman aged 35 to 75 with stage II squamous cell lung carcinoma.

The chain recombines TRBV29-1 with TRBJ2-2; D not certain. The CDR3 loop spans 11 amino acids. From germline, CDR1 is SQVTM and CDR2 ANQGSEA. Trimming pared 3 bases from V and 7 bases from J, leaving 6 bases between. CDR3 residues: CSVEKGGELFF. The CDR3 DNA follows: TGCAGCGTTGAGAAGGGCGGGGAGCTGTTTTTT.

This clone appeared a few times. The chain uses TRBV20-1 and TRBJ1-1; no firm D call. CDR3 size: 11 residues. Germline assignment: CDR1 DFQATT and CDR2 SNEGSKA (reference sequence). V lost 0 bases, J lost 2 bases, and 1 base lay in between. The CDR3 is CSARDNTEAFF. DNA of the CDR3: TGCAGTGCTAGAGACAACACTGAAGCTTTCTTT.

The chain uses TRBV7-3 and TRBJ1-1; D gene ambiguous. Germline CDR1 and CDR2: SGHTA and FQGTGA. There are 13 residues in the CDR3. With 7 bases removed from V and 8 bases from J, the gap between germline ends came to 17 bases. CDR3 DNA: TGTGCCAGCAAGCTTAATCTAGGCGAGGAAGCTTTCTTT. Encoded protein: CASKLNLGEEAFF.

The genes are TRBV5-6 and TRBJ2-7; D is possibly TRBD2 (5 bases). CDR1 and CDR2 from the germline V gene are SGHDT and YYEEEE. The CDR3 loop spans 14 amino acids. V was cut by 4 bases and J by 3 bases, with 14 bases left in between. As DNA, the CDR3 is TGTGCCAGCAGCCTAAGCGGCGGCAGCTACGAGCAGTACTTC. Protein sequence: CASSLSGGSYEQYF.

The chain uses TRBV6-1 and TRBJ1-5; D gene unclear. Trimming took 2 bases from V and 0 from J, leaving 5 bases between them. The CDR3 is made up of 14 amino acids. Germline values: CDR1 MNHNS, CDR2 SASEGT. CDR3 DNA sequence: TGTGCCAGCAGTGAATCTTATAGCAATCAGCCCCAGCATTTT. It translates to CASSESYSNQPQHF.

V gene TRBV19 combines with J gene TRBJ1-6; TRBD1 agrees at 10 bases. CDR3 size: 15 residues. After removal of 6 bases from V and 11 bases from J, the junction contained 10 bases not matched to a gene. From germline, CDR1 is LNHDA and CDR2 SQIVND (reference sequence). CDR3 amino acids: CASRDVDRGRTPLHF. CDR3 in DNA: TGTGCCAGTAGGGACGTGGACAGGGGGAGAACACCCCTCCACTTT.

This clone was detected a few times. The chain's CDR3 is CASSPQSGTETQYF. In DNA, the CDR3 is TGTGCCAGCAGCCCCCAGTCAGGGACGGAGACCCAGTACTTC. The chain uses TRBV28 and TRBJ2-5, with D possibly called TRBD1 or TRBD2 (5 bases each). V gave up 6 bases and J gave up 5 bases, with 16 bases separating them. The CDR3 sequence is 14 residues long. Germline loops: CDR1 MDHEN, CDR2 SYDVKM.

The V gene is TRBV18, the J gene TRBJ1-6; 7 bases agree with TRBD1. Germline trimming cut 0 bases from V and 7 bases from J; bases unmatched to any gene: 6. Germline V lookup: CDR1 KGHSH, CDR2 LQKENI. There are 16 residues in the CDR3. The CDR3 nucleotides are TGTGCCAGCTCACCACCGGGACAGCCAAGCAATTCACCCCTCCACTTT. It yields the protein CASSPPGQPSNSPLHF.

This chain joins TRBV11-2 and TRBJ2-6; 7 nucleotides align to TRBD1. V gave up 3 bases and J gave up 1 base; unmatched junction bases: 6. The CDR3 runs to 17 residues. Germline V lookup: CDR1 SGHAT, CDR2 FQNNGV. CDR3 DNA sequence: TGTGCCAGCAGCTTGGGGACAGCTAGTTCTGGGGCCAACGTCCTGACTTTC. Its translation: CASSLGTASSGANVLTF.

The chain recombines TRBV29-1 with TRBJ1-4; 9 nucleotides align to TRBD1. Per the germline V gene, CDR1 is SQVTM and CDR2 is ANQGSEA. Trimming at V came to 3 bases and at J to 0 bases, leaving 5 bases not matched to a gene. This CDR3 spans 16 amino acids. In nucleotides, the CDR3 is TGCAGCGTTGAGAGTGGGACAGGGACAACTAATGAAAAACTGTTTTTT. Protein product: CSVESGTGTTNEKLFF. Full variable domain (rest looked up from reference TRBV29-1 and TRBJ1-4): SAVISQKPSRDICQRGTSLTIQCQVDSQVTMMFWYRQQPGQSLTLIATANQGSEATYESGFVIDKFPISRPNLTFSTLTVSNMSPEDSSIYLCSVESGTGTTNEKLFFGSGTQLSVL.

The chain combines TRBV5-1 with TRBJ2-1; 11 bases agree with TRBD2. This CDR3 contains 14 residues. The germline CDR1 and CDR2 sequences are SGHRS and YFSETQ. V was pared by 3 bases and J by 4 bases, with 0 bases of the junction left unmatched. CDR3 sequence (DNA): TGCGCCAGCAGCTCTAGCGGGGGGTACAATGAGCAGTTCTTC. This encodes CASSSSGGYNEQFF.

The chain is built from TRBV4-3 and TRBJ2-1; 14 bases are shared with TRBD2. The CDR3 is 16 residues long. Germline CDR1 is LGHNA and CDR2 is YSLEER. Losses at the gene ends were 1 base for V and 7 bases for J; bases not matched to a gene: 3. The CDR3 here is CASSQARLAGGNEQFF. In DNA form, the CDR3 reads TGCGCCAGCAGCCAAGCCCGACTAGCGGGGGGGAATGAGCAGTTCTTC.

The chain recombines TRBV28 with TRBJ1-1; D is unresolved. The CDR3 contains 11 residues. Trimming stripped 6 bases from V and 2 bases from J, with 4 bases between. Germline V CDR1 and CDR2: MDHEN, SYDVKM. In nucleotides, the CDR3 is TGTGCCAGCAGACGTAACACTGAAGCTTTCTTT. This encodes CASRRNTEAFF.

V and J are TRBV19 and TRBJ1-1, with D uncertain. Between the trimmed V and J ends, which lost 4 bases and 1 base, there was a span of 13 bases. CDR3 length equals 15 residues. The germline V gene encodes CDR1 LNHDA and CDR2 SQIVND (reference sequence). The CDR3 loop reads CASSRAAAKNTEAFF. CDR3 coding DNA: TGTGCCAGTAGTAGGGCTGCAGCGAAGAACACTGAAGCTTTCTTT.

This chain joins TRBV7-8 and TRBJ2-7, with TRBD1 as a possible D gene (6 bases). CDR3 length equals 14 residues. Trimming left V 0 bases short and J 3 bases short, with 9 bases between. Germline V lookup: CDR1 SGHVS, CDR2 FQNEAQ. CDR3 coding DNA: TGTGCCAGCAGCTTAGCCCTGGACAGCTACGAGCAGTACGTC. It translates to CASSLALDSYEQYV.

The chain carries TRBV15 and TRBJ2-7; 15 bases align to TRBD2. V lost 5 bases, J lost 6 bases, and 5 bases stayed unmatched. Germline V CDR1 and CDR2: LNHNV, YYDKDF (reference sequence). This CDR3 region has 15 residues. CDR3 sequence reads: CATSVGLAGGGEQYV. DNA for the CDR3: TGTGCCACCAGCGTGGGACTAGCGGGGGGCGGCGAGCAGTACGTC.

The chain is built from TRBV5-8 and TRBJ2-7; possibly TRBD2 for D (6 bases). The CDR3 is 13 amino acids. Germline V CDR1 and CDR2: SGHTS, YDEGEE. Trimming removed 4 bases at V and 3 bases at J, with 11 bases between. The DNA for the CDR3 is TGTGCCAGCAGCGAGGAGGGATTCTACGAGCAGTACGTC. Amino acids: CASSEEGFYEQYV.

V usage is TRBV11-3 and J usage is TRBJ1-6; 7 positions agree with TRBD1. The CDR3 runs to 19 residues. Trimming cost V 0 bases and J 0 bases; bases outside gene matches: 8. CDR1 is SGHNT and CDR2 is YENEEA in the germline V gene. DNA of the CDR3: TGTGCCAGCAGCTTAGATTCCGGGACAGCGAGCTCCTATAATTCACCCCTCCACTTT. Amino acids: CASSLDSGTASSYNSPLHF.

This clone is categorized as large (0.1 to 1%). V and J are TRBV7-9 and TRBJ1-3; no definite D call. The CDR3 covers 16 residues. Trimming pared 5 bases from V and 0 bases from J, leaving 14 bases between. Germline V gene sequence: CDR1 SEHNR, CDR2 FQNEAQ (reference sequence). CDR3 in amino acids: CASSQYQEISGNTIYF. In nucleotides, the CDR3 is TGTGCCAGCAGCCAGTATCAGGAAATCTCTGGAAACACCATATATTTT.

The chain carries TRBV19 and TRBJ2-6; D not certain. The ends were cut back, 6 bases at V and 0 bases at J, with 9 bases in the middle. The length of the CDR3 is 15 residues. In germline, CDR1 is LNHDA, CDR2 SQIVND (reference sequence). The CDR3 spells CASRTGSSGANVLTF. CDR3 DNA sequence: TGTGCCAGTAGAACCGGAAGCTCTGGGGCCAACGTCCTGACTTTC. Full variable domain (outside the CDR3, taken from reference TRBV19 and TRBJ2-6): DGGITQSPKYLFRKEGQNVTLSCEQNLNHDAMYWYRQDPGQGLRLIYYSQIVNDFQKGDIAEGYSVSREKKESFPLTVTSAQKNPTAFYLCASRTGSSGANVLTFGAGSRLTVL.

This chain connects TRBV5-6 to TRBJ1-2, with TRBD1 matching 7 bases. The V and J ends lost 5 bases and 3 bases, in that order; junction bases with no gene match: 4. The CDR3 has 13 residues. The germline V gene has CDR1 SGHDT and CDR2 YYEEEE. The CDR3 coding sequence is TGTGCCAGCAGTAACAGGGGAGACTATGGCTACACCTTC. Amino acids: CASSNRGDYGYTF.

This chain joins TRBV5-1 and TRBJ2-7, with 8 bases aligning to TRBD2. The germline V gene has CDR1 SGHRS and CDR2 YFSETQ. CDR3 length equals 18 residues. V was clipped by 5 bases and J by 7 bases; unmatched bases: 23. In DNA, the CDR3 is TGCGCCAGCAGTTTATCTCCGGGACTAGGGGAAGGTTCGGGTGAGCAGTACTTC. This gives the protein CASSLSPGLGEGSGEQYF.

This clone was picked up one time. V is TRBV5-1 and J is TRBJ2-7; 9 positions agree with TRBD1. The germline V gene has CDR1 SGHRS and CDR2 YFSETQ. This CDR3 is 15 amino acids long. J was trimmed by 7 bases and V by 4 bases; bases with no gene match: 12. In nucleotides, the CDR3 is TGCGCCAGCAGCGAGATGGACAGGGGCTCTGATGAGCAGTACTTC. It encodes CASSEMDRGSDEQYF.

The chain is built from TRBV5-1 and TRBJ1-4; TRBD1 might be the D (5 bases). The germline V and J ends were trimmed by 2 bases and 8 bases, with 10 bases remaining between them. The CDR3 runs 13 residues. Germline-derived CDR1 and CDR2 are SGHRS and YFSETQ. DNA of the CDR3: TGCGCCAGCAGCTTCCAGGGCGGCGAAAAACTGTTTTTT. Translating it yields CASSFQGGEKLFF.

This clone was seen only once. The chain has TRBV19 and TRBJ2-3; D is unresolved. Germline lookup yields CDR1 LNHDA and CDR2 SQIVND (reference sequence). Trimming took 9 bases from V and 3 from J, leaving 16 bases between them. The length of the CDR3 is 14 residues. CDR3 in DNA: TGTGCCAGCACCCCCACCTCAGTGACAGATACGCAGTATTTT. Translating it yields CASTPTSVTDTQYF.

The V call is TRBV6-6, the J call TRBJ2-7; D is unclear. Trimming shortened V by 0 bases and J by 0 bases, and 9 bases separated the two germline ends. Germline CDR1 reads MNHNY; CDR2 reads SVGAGI (reference sequence). The CDR3 extends over 15 amino acids. The CDR3 DNA follows: TGTGCCAGCAGTTACTCGGCGGCATCCTCCTACGAGCAGTACTTC. This gives the protein CASSYSAASSYEQYF.

The chain has TRBV11-2 and TRBJ2-3, with TRBD2 matching over 16 bases. With V trimmed by 5 bases and J by 0 bases, 5 bases remained unmatched. Germline CDR1 reads SGHAT; CDR2 reads FQNNGV. CDR3 size: 18 residues. The CDR3 is CASSTGTSGGASTDTQYF. The DNA of the CDR3 is TGTGCCAGCAGCACGGGGACTAGCGGGGGGGCTAGCACAGATACGCAGTATTTT.

The chain has TRBV29-1 and TRBJ2-1; D gene unclear. This CDR3 comprises 13 residues. The V gene lost 3 bases and the J gene lost 2 bases, with 8 bases spanning the gap. The germline V gene has CDR1 SQVTM and CDR2 ANQGSEA. The CDR3 region is CSVEPATYNEQFF. CDR3 coding DNA: TGCAGCGTTGAGCCGGCTACCTACAATGAGCAGTTCTTC.

This clone was counted a single time. CDR3 sequence (DNA): TGTGCCAGCTCGCGGGTAGGGGAGGACTATGGCTACACCTTC. This codes for CASSRVGEDYGYTF. The chain recombines TRBV9 with TRBJ1-2; TRBD1 might be the D (5 bases). CDR3 length: 14 residues. V was pared by 7 bases and J by 3 bases, with 16 bases between. From germline, CDR1 is SGDLS and CDR2 YYNGEE.

V usage is TRBV6-1 and J usage is TRBJ2-7, with D uncertain. CDR1 and CDR2 from the germline V gene are MNHNS and SASEGT. This CDR3 is built from 15 residues. Trimming took 3 bases from V and 0 from J, leaving 12 bases between them. Written as DNA, the CDR3 is TGTGCCAGCAGTGACCCGGGTTACAGCTCCTACGAGCAGTACGTC. This encodes CASSDPGYSSYEQYV.

This clone was seen once. This chain links TRBV27 with TRBJ2-1; 7 positions match TRBD2. Germline CDR1 is MNHEY and CDR2 is SMNVEV (reference sequence). Losses at the gene ends were 2 bases for V and 0 bases for J; bases not matched to a gene: 10. The CDR3 length is 18 residues. In DNA form, the CDR3 reads TGTGCCAGCAGTTTAATCCCCCCGAGCGGGGTCTCCTACAATGAGCAGTTCTTC. It codes for CASSLIPPSGVSYNEQFF.